This T cell receptor beta chain was observed in a study of T cells in lung cancer brain metastases. TCRdb keeps only in-frame clones here, not all; method: immunoSEQ multiplex PCR. The sample has about 4,800 clones, 70% to 90% seen once; the top ten hold under 3.5%. Sequencing was performed on tumor tissue from the primary lung tumor. This receptor was obtained from a woman aged 45-59 years with non-small cell lung cancer.

CDR3: CANSKDPGPSSYEQYV. In nucleotides, the CDR3 is TGTGCCAACAGCAAAGACCCAGGTCCGAGCTCCTACGAGCAGTACGTC. This chain joins TRBV21-1 and TRBJ2-7; TRBD1 is the table's D call and was not checked against the DNA. TRBV21-1 is deemed a pseudogene. The CDR3 has 16 amino acids.